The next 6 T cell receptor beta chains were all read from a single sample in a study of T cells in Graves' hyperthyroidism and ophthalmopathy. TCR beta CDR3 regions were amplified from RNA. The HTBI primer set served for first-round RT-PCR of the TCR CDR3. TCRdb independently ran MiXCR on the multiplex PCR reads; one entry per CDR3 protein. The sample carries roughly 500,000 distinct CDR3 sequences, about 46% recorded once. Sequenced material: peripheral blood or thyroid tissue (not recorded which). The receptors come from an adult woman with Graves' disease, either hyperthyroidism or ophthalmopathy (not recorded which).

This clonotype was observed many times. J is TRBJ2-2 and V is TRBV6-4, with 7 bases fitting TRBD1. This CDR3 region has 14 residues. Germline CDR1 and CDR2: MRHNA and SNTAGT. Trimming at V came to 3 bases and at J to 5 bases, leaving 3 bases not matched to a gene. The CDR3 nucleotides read TGTGCCAGCAGTGAGGACAGGCTTACCGGGGAGCTGTTTTTT. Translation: CASSEDRLTGELFF.

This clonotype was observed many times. CDR3 sequence: CASSLEGAEQYF. The CDR3 coding sequence is TGCGCCAGCAGCTTGGAGGGGGCCGAGCAGTACTTC. The genes are TRBV5-1 and TRBJ2-7; 7 bases fit TRBD1. J was trimmed by 6 bases and V by 0 bases; bases with no gene match: 0. In germline, CDR1 is SGHRS, CDR2 YFSETQ. This CDR3 spans 12 amino acids.

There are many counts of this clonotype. CDR3 in amino acids: CASRPGRLRSTQYF. The CDR3 region has the DNA TGTGCCAGCCGACCGGGACGCTTAAGATCGACCCAGTACTTC. The chain carries TRBV2 and TRBJ2-5; D tentatively fits TRBD1 or TRBD2 (5 bases each). Germline CDR1 reads SNHLY; CDR2 reads FYNNEI. V lost 8 bases, J lost 7 bases, and 20 bases lay in between. This CDR3 is 14 amino acids long. The full variable domain, rest sourced from reference TRBV2 and TRBJ2-5, is EPEVTQTPSHQVTQMGQEVILRCVPISNHLYFYWYRQILGQKVEFLVSFYNNEISEKSEIFDDQFSVERPDGSNFTLKIRSTKLEDSAMYFCASRPGRLRSTQYFGPGTRLLVL.

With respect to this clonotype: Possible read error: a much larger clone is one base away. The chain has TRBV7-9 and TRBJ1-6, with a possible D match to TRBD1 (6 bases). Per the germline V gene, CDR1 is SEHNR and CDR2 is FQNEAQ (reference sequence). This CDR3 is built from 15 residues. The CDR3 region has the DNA TGTGCCGGCAGCCCTCTAGGACAGTCCGGATCACCCCTCCACTTT. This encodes CAGSPLGQSGSPLHF.

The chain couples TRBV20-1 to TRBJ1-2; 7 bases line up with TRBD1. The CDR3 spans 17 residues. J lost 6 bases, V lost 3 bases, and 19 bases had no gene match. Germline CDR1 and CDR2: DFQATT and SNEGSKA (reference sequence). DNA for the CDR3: TGCAGTGCTAGCCGACAGGGTGATAACACCGGGGACGATGGCTACACCTTC. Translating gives CSASRQGDNTGDDGYTF.

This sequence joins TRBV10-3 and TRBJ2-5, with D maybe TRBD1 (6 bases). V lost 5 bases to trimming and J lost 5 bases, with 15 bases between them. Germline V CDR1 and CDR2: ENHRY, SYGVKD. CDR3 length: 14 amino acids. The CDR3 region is CAISQTGRAETQYF. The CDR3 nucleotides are TGTGCCATCAGTCAGACAGGACGGGCGGAGACCCAGTACTTC.